Included here is one T cell receptor (beta chain) sequence, with context. Its antigen is undetermined. It was with 60 Vbeta and 13 Jbeta primers that the PCR ran. Using immunoSEQ multiplex PCR, the repertoire was profiled, and TCRdb retains in-frame clones only, with some absent. The table shows 110,000 or so clones, with approximately 80% occurring only once. These data are taken from a study of cytomegalovirus exposure and HLA in healthy donors. Study findings and constraints: Earlier analysis looked at TCR beta V segments, and most were productive about 90% or about 30% of the time. As a later analysis showed, several of the most significant clusters appeared to be linked to common viral pathogens. In a later analysis, V- and J-gene trimming of beta chains associated with a DCLRE1C missense variant, replicated independently. The study designated 164 TCR beta chains cytomegalovirus-associated.

Trimming stripped 3 bases from V and 4 bases from J, with 15 bases between. The CDR3 runs to 15 residues. CDR1 is SGHDN, CDR2 FVKESK, per germline. The J gene is TRBJ1-1, the V gene TRBV14; D might be TRBD1 (5 bases). The sample taken for sequencing was PBMCs. This clonotype was sampled from a man between 50 and 59 years old in good health and CMV-seropositive. The CDR3 region has the DNA TGTGCCAGCAGCCATAGAGGGATGGGGGGCACTGAAGCTTTCTTT. Its translation: CASSHRGMGGTEAFF.